These 20 T cell receptor beta chains were all obtained from the same sample, sequenced in a study of cytomegalovirus exposure and HLA in healthy donors. Method: immunoSEQ multiplex PCR; TCRdb's copy keeps in-frame clones and lacks some. The sample consists of some 260,000 clones, roughly 87% of them appearing once. The sequenced sample consisted of PBMCs. These receptors originate from a man younger than 35 in good health and CMV-seropositive.

This chain joins TRBV5-6 and TRBJ2-2; 9 bases are a match to TRBD2. The V gene end was trimmed by 1 base and the J gene end by 7 bases; junction bases not matched to a gene: 8. The CDR3 spans 16 residues. Germline lookup yields CDR1 SGHDT and CDR2 YYEEEE. The CDR3 loop reads CASSLSRSGRIGELFF. The CDR3 nucleotides are TGTGCCAGCAGCTTGTCGAGGAGCGGGAGGATCGGGGAGCTGTTTTTT.

This clone was detected once. V usage is TRBV5-6 and J usage is TRBJ2-7; 8 positions agree with TRBD2. CDR1 and CDR2 from the germline V gene are SGHDT and YYEEEE. Germline trimming cut 4 bases from V and 0 bases from J; bases unmatched to any gene: 9. This CDR3 spans 16 amino acids. The CDR3 sequence: CASSTRGTRISYEQYF. The CDR3 nucleotides are TGTGCCAGCAGCACCAGAGGGACTAGGATCTCCTACGAGCAGTACTTC. The whole variable domain, remainder taken from reference TRBV5-6 and TRBJ2-7, is DAGVTQSPTHLIKTRGQQVTLRCSPKSGHDTVSWYQQALGQGPQFIFQYYEEEERQRGNFPDRFSGHQFPNYSSELNVNALLLGDSALYLCASSTRGTRISYEQYFGPGTRLTVT.

This rearrangement joins TRBV6-4 to TRBJ2-3; TRBD1 might be the D (7 bases). The CDR3 runs 15 residues. V lost 2 bases to trimming and J lost 6 bases, with 15 bases between them. The germline V gene encodes CDR1 MRHNA and CDR2 SNTAGT. The CDR3 DNA reads TGTGCCAGCAGTGACGGAGGGGGCAGTGTGGATACGCAGTATTTT. It translates to CASSDGGGSVDTQYF.

The chain links TRBV28 to TRBJ2-2; weak D call: TRBD2 (6 bases). Trimming removed 6 bases at V and 10 bases at J, with 24 bases between. Per germline, CDR1 MDHEN and CDR2 SYDVKM. This CDR3 contains 16 residues. CDR3 sequence: CASRTLGEIGREELFF. DNA of the CDR3: TGTGCCAGCAGGACTTTAGGAGAGATCGGGCGGGAGGAGCTGTTTTTT.

This rearrangement joins TRBV4-1 to TRBJ2-1; no clear D. The length of the CDR3 is 17 residues. The V end lost 3 bases, the J end lost 4 bases, and 19 bases lay between the germline ends. CDR1 is MGHRA and CDR2 is YSYEKL in the germline V gene. CDR3 residues: CASSQEHIPVGYNEQFF. CDR3 nucleotide sequence: TGCGCCAGCAGCCAGGAACACATCCCCGTCGGATACAATGAGCAGTTCTTC.

The chain couples TRBV7-2 to TRBJ2-7; D gene uncertain. There are 13 residues in the CDR3. Germline CDR1 is SGHTA and CDR2 is FQGNSA. V dropped 5 bases and J dropped 3 bases, with 11 bases sitting between them. The chain's CDR3 is CASSRDAFYEQYF. The CDR3 region has the DNA TGTGCCAGCAGCCGTGACGCCTTCTACGAGCAGTACTTC.

J is TRBJ2-7 and V is TRBV10-3, with TRBD2 matching 9 bases. With 8 bases clipped from V and 0 bases from J, the junction kept 8 bases outside the gene matches. Germline V gene data show CDR1 as ENHRY and CDR2 as SYGVKD. The CDR3 runs 15 residues. CDR3 residues: CAIRPSGTSSYEQYF. Here the CDR3 DNA reads TGTGCCATCCGGCCTAGCGGGACTAGCTCCTACGAGCAGTACTTC.

The chain has TRBV2 and TRBJ2-3; 7 bases fit TRBD2. The V gene end was trimmed by 3 bases and the J gene end by 4 bases; junction bases not matched to a gene: 4. Germline V gene lookup returns CDR1 SNHLY and CDR2 FYNNEI. The CDR3 is 14 residues long. The CDR3 DNA is TGTGCCAGCAGTGAGCGGGAGAACCCAGATACGCAGTATTTT. Its translation: CASSERENPDTQYF.

The V and J genes are TRBV6-1 and TRBJ2-7, with 8 bases matching TRBD1. V was pared by 7 bases and J by 4 bases, with 9 bases of the junction left unmatched. CDR3 length equals 14 residues. CDR1 is MNHNS and CDR2 is SASEGT in the germline V gene. The chain's CDR3 is CASTLTGEGYEQYF. DNA of the CDR3: TGTGCCAGCACCTTGACAGGGGAAGGGTACGAGCAGTACTTC.

CDR3 DNA sequence: TGTGCCAGCAGTTTTGACGGATCTGGGGCCAACGTCCTGACTTTC. It yields the protein CASSFDGSGANVLTF. This chain links TRBV28 with TRBJ2-6, with D unresolved. Trimming stripped 3 bases from V and 1 base from J, with 7 bases between. Germline loops: CDR1 MDHEN, CDR2 SYDVKM. This CDR3 region has 15 residues. Full variable domain (rest looked up from reference TRBV28 and TRBJ2-6): DVKVTQSSRYLVKRTGEKVFLECVQDMDHENMFWYRQDPGLGLRLIYFSYDVKMKEKGDIPEGYSVSREKKERFSLILESASTNQTSMYLCASSFDGSGANVLTFGAGSRLTVL.

The chain links TRBV15 to TRBJ2-5; no reliable D call. V lost 0 bases and J 5 bases, leaving 7 bases between the germline ends. The CDR3 has 13 amino acids. Germline CDR1 and CDR2: LNHNV and YYDKDF (reference sequence). This chain's CDR3 is CATSREIWETQYF. The CDR3 nucleotides are TGTGCCACCAGCAGAGAGATATGGGAGACCCAGTACTTC.

The rearrangement joins TRBV5-6 to TRBJ1-1; D is undetermined. This CDR3 comprises 14 residues. Germline CDR1 SGHDT, CDR2 YYEEEE. V was clipped by 1 base and J by 1 base, with 8 bases between them. The CDR3 reads CASSLLWGNTEAFF. In DNA, the CDR3 is TGTGCCAGCAGCTTGCTCTGGGGGAACACTGAAGCTTTCTTT.

This clone was picked up a small number of times. V is TRBV7-9 and J is TRBJ2-2; a weak D match, TRBD2 (6 bases). V was pared by 1 base and J by 6 bases, with 9 bases between. This CDR3 comprises 14 residues. Per the germline V gene, CDR1 is SEHNR and CDR2 is FQNEAQ (reference sequence). The DNA for the CDR3 is TGTGCCAGCAGCTTAGGGACTACGGCCGGGGAGCTGTTTTTT. Its protein product is CASSLGTTAGELFF.

CDR3 nucleotides: TGTGCCAGCAGTGAACAGGATAGCAATCAGCCCCAGCATTTT. This sequence encodes CASSEQDSNQPQHF. The gene calls are TRBV6-1 and TRBJ1-5; D is unclear. Trimming cost V 2 bases and J 0 bases, with 5 bases left between them. The CDR3 consists of 14 residues. Germline loops: CDR1 MNHNS, CDR2 SASEGT.

V gene TRBV19 combines with J gene TRBJ2-7; 8 bases align to TRBD1. CDR1 and CDR2 from the germline V gene are LNHDA and SQIVND (reference sequence). This CDR3 spans 14 amino acids. The J segment lost 2 bases and the V segment lost 7 bases, leaving 7 bases of the junction unmatched. CDR3 residues: CASTRTGQTYEQYF. The CDR3 bases are TGTGCCAGTACCAGGACAGGGCAGACCTACGAGCAGTACTTC.

This clone has just one count. The chain links TRBV18 to TRBJ2-1; D is unclear. The length of the CDR3 is 13 residues. V lost 3 bases and J 5 bases, leaving 8 bases between the germline ends. Germline-derived CDR1 and CDR2 are KGHSH and LQKENI. This CDR3 reads CASSPIVNNEQFF. The CDR3 bases are TGTGCCAGCTCACCGATAGTGAACAATGAGCAGTTCTTC.

V is TRBV2 and J is TRBJ2-1, with TRBD2 matching over 8 bases. Germline-derived CDR1 and CDR2 are SNHLY and FYNNEI. The CDR3 consists of 14 residues. V lost 2 bases and J lost 6; bases outside the gene matches: 3. CDR3 nucleotides: TGTGCCAGCAGTGAACGGGGACTAGTCAATGAGCAGTTCTTC. As protein: CASSERGLVNEQFF. The full variable domain, with the rest looked up from reference TRBV2 and TRBJ2-1, is EPEVTQTPSHQVTQMGQEVILRCVPISNHLYFYWYRQILGQKVEFLVSFYNNEISEKSEIFDDQFSVERPDGSNFTLKIRSTKLEDSAMYFCASSERGLVNEQFFGPGTRLTVL.

This chain links TRBV7-6 with TRBJ2-5; tentatively, D is TRBD1 or TRBD2 (5 bases each). This CDR3 comprises 16 residues. Looked up from germline, CDR1 is SGHVS and CDR2 is FNYEAQ. V was cut by 5 bases and J by 1 base, with 17 bases left in between. The CDR3 DNA reads as TGTGCCAGCAGCCCAGGGCTAGCCACCCTCCAAGAGACCCAGTACTTC. Translated, it gives CASSPGLATLQETQYF.

This chain connects TRBV27 to TRBJ1-5, with D hard to call. Between the trimmed V and J ends, which lost 10 bases and 1 base, there was a span of 14 bases. Germline V gene sequence: CDR1 MNHEY, CDR2 SMNVEV (reference sequence). This CDR3 has 14 residues. CDR3 loop: CATKKTKSNQPQHF. The CDR3 coding sequence is TGTGCCACAAAAAAGACGAAGAGCAATCAGCCCCAGCATTTT.

The chain is built from TRBV2 and TRBJ1-1; D is ambiguous. V gave up 3 bases and J gave up 2 bases, with 10 bases separating them. Germline V gene sequence: CDR1 SNHLY, CDR2 FYNNEI. The CDR3 is 14 residues long. CDR3 nucleotides: TGTGCCAGCAGTGAGACGATCCCTAACACTGAAGCTTTCTTT. Translation gives CASSETIPNTEAFF. The full variable domain, in which reference TRBV2 and TRBJ1-1 provide the parts outside the CDR3, is EPEVTQTPSHQVTQMGQEVILRCVPISNHLYFYWYRQILGQKVEFLVSFYNNEISEKSEIFDDQFSVERPDGSNFTLKIRSTKLEDSAMYFCASSETIPNTEAFFGQGTRLTVV.